This TCR beta chain was recorded in a study of shared clonotypes between healthy human individuals. Background on the study: There were three CD4 naive, three CD4 memory, two CD8 naive and one CD8 memory plates per donor.

Donors comprised healthy HIV-negative adults lacking recent acute infections or vaccinations. Donors, without exception, were Caucasian adults residing in Nashville, Tennessee. V dropped 7 bases and J dropped 10 bases, with 14 bases sitting between them. In germline, CDR1 is SNHLY, CDR2 FYNNEI. This CDR3 is 12 amino acids long. The method was immunoSEQ multiplex PCR; TCRdb's version includes in-frame clones alone and lacks a portion of them. The table records roughly 1,600,000 clones, approximately 98.5% of them present only once. Points from the study as a whole: Relative to memory subsets, naive subsets generally showed larger estimated richness.

Note on this clone: Its antigen is undetermined.

The sequence derives from a man aged 25-45 years in good health. V usage is TRBV2 and J usage is TRBJ2-1; D is unresolved. Material: naive CD4+ T cells sorted from blood. Subset of the sample: CD45RA+ positively selected. The CDR3 here is CASTSSYSEQFF. CDR3 nucleotides: TGTGCCAGCACCTCCTCTTATTCAGAGCAGTTCTTC.